The 4 T cell receptor beta chains listed next were all sequenced from one sample in a study of siplizumab effects on memory and regulatory T cells. Kept together in coculture, the mixed lymphocyte reaction cells spent 6 days at 37°C. The antigens these receptors bind are not known. Libraries were prepared by immunoSEQ multiplex PCR; TCRdb keeps only in-frame clonotypes and omits some of them. The sample comprises about 15,000 clones, about 47% of which are singletons, and roughly 9.5% rests with the top ten. What was sequenced was CFSE-low (dividing) CD4+ T cells sorted from an allogeneic mixed lymphocyte reaction. All receptors come from a human donor in good health; the cells came from an allogeneic mixed lymphocyte reaction.

The chain carries TRBV11-2 and TRBJ2-3, with 7 bases identical to TRBD2. V lost 3 bases to trimming and J lost 0 bases; unmatched junction nucleotides: 3. Germline CDR1 SGHAT, CDR2 FQNNGV. This CDR3 comprises 15 residues. In DNA form, the CDR3 reads TGTGCCAGCAGCTTCCTAGCGGCTAGCACAGATACGCAGTATTTT. Encoded protein: CASSFLAASTDTQYF.

The J gene is TRBJ1-2, the V gene TRBV6-1, with D tentatively TRBD1 (6 bases). CDR3 length: 11 amino acids. Germline loops: CDR1 MNHNS, CDR2 SASEGT. V lost 7 bases and J 6 bases, leaving 9 bases between the germline ends. CDR3 coding DNA: TGTGCCAGCAAGAACAGGGATGGCTACACCTTC. Amino acid sequence: CASKNRDGYTF.

This clone was recorded once. The chain carries TRBV11-3 and TRBJ1-1; D is ambiguous. Germline CDR1 SGHNT, CDR2 YENEEA. V was trimmed by 6 bases and J by 1 base, leaving 12 bases between them. The CDR3 sequence is 14 residues long. The CDR3 DNA follows: TGTGCCAGCAGAGCAAGGAGGGCGAACACTGAAGCTTTCTTT. Residues: CASRARRANTEAFF.

This clone was observed once. The V and J genes are TRBV7-9 and TRBJ2-7; D possibly corresponds to TRBD2 (6 bases). Germline CDR1 and CDR2: SEHNR and FQNEAQ (reference sequence). CDR3 length: 16 residues. V was pared by 1 base and J by 2 bases, with 15 bases between. The DNA of the CDR3 is TGTGCCAGCAGCTTAGGAATGGGACGGGAGACCTACGAGCAGTACTTC. It encodes CASSLGMGRETYEQYF.